This T cell receptor (beta chain) comes out of a study of blood T cell repertoires in COVID-19. Across the study: The United States, Italy and Spain provided the acute and convalescent COVID-19 samples. The cDNA or gDNA used as material had been derived from T cells, B-cell-depleted T cells, or PBMCs.

V lost 5 bases, J lost 3 bases, and 18 bases lay in between. This CDR3 contains 16 residues. Germline CDR1 and CDR2: SGHTS and YDEGEE. Study processing details: Nucleated cell number was recorded as an estimate derived from reference gene primer amplification. The data were produced by immunoSEQ multiplex PCR, yet TCRdb's version contains in-frame clones alone and is incomplete. V, J and clone size derive from that table, while D and trimming were established from the DNA sequence. The repertoire holds around 300,000 clones, with 75% to 90% as singletons. Sequenced: peripheral blood. The chain employs TRBV5-8 and TRBJ2-1; D is perhaps TRBD2 (5 bases). This TCR was sampled from a man between 45 and 60 years old with acute or convalescent COVID-19. The CDR3 protein is CASRSGSSWFYNEQFF. DNA of the CDR3: TGTGCCAGCAGATCGGGGTCTAGTTGGTTCTACAATGAGCAGTTCTTC.